The present TCR beta chain was sequenced within a study of shared T cell receptors in the human thymus. Unmatched junction bases numbered 6, after V lost 0 bases and J lost 5 bases. CDR1 and CDR2 (germline): SGHRS, YFSETQ. The CDR3 has 15 residues. The data were produced by immunoSEQ multiplex PCR, yet TCRdb's version contains in-frame clones alone and is incomplete. The table records about 710,000 clones, more than 70% of them present only once. This same sample was also part of a study on human thymus T cells. In that study: The study used thymus tissue resected during corrective heart surgery. Highly overlapping thymic repertoires among unrelated individuals were reported in related research.

This rearrangement joins TRBV5-1 to TRBJ1-1; 8 bases line up with TRBD1. The sample consisted of thymocytes. This receptor was obtained from a boy under two years old with a congenital heart defect. CDR3 DNA: TGCGCCAGCAGCTTGGTTCAGGGGGCGAGAACTGAAGCTTTCTTT. Protein sequence: CASSLVQGARTEAFF.